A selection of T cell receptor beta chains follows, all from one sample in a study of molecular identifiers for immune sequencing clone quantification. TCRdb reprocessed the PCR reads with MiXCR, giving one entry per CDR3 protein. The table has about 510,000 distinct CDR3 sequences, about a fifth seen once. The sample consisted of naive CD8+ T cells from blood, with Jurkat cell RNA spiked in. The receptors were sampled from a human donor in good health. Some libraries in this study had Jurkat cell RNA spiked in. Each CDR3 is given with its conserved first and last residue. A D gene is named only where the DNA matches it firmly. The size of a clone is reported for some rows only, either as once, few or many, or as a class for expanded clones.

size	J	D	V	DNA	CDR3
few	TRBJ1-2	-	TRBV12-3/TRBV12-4	TGTGCCAGCAGTTCCCCCGGTAATGGCTACACCTTC	CASSSPGNGYTF
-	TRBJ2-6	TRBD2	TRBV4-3	TGCGCCAGCAGCCAAGAGTCTAGCGGGAGTTATGGGGCCAACGTCCTGACTTTC	CASSQESSGSYGANVLTF
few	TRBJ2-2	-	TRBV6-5	TGTGCCAGCAACCCGAGAGGGGAATTCGGGGAGCTGTTTTTT	CASNPRGEFGELFF
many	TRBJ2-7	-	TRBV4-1	TGCGCCAGCAGCAACCGGGACGGTCCCTACGAGCAGTACTTC	CASSNRDGPYEQYF
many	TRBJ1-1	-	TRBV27	TGTGCCAGCAGTCCCACAGGGTTCACTGAAGCTTTCTTT	CASSPTGFTEAFF
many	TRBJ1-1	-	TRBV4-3	TGCGCCAGCAGCCAAGATAGCAGGGCGAACGCTGAAGCTTTCTTT	CASSQDSRANAEAFF
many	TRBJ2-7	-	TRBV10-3	TGTGCCATCAGTGAGTCGGGAGGACAGACTGCCTACGAGCAGTACTTC	CAISESGGQTAYEQYF
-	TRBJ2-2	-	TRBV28	TGTGCCAGCAGCTCTAAGGGGGAGCTGTTTTTT	CASSSKGELFF
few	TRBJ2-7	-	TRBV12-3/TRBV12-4	TGTGCCAGCAGTACTACAGGGACCGAGCAGTACTTC	CASSTTGTEQYF
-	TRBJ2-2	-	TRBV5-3	TGTGCCAGCAGCCCTATCGAAGCCCCGAACACCGGGGAGCTGTTTTTT	CASSPIEAPNTGELFF
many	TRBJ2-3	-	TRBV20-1	TGCAGTGCCCCATACTTGGACCCCGTAGATACGCAGTATTTT	CSAPYLDPVDTQYF
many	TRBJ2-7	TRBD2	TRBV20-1	TGCAGTGCTAGAGTTAGCGGGAGGGCCTACGAGCAGTACTTC	CSARVSGRAYEQYF
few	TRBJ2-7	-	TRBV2	TGTGCCAGCAGTGAATTCCCTGGCGTCTACGAGCAGTACTTC	CASSEFPGVYEQYF
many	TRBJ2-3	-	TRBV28	TGTGCCAGCCACCCCTCGATGGGACCCAGCAACACAGATACGCAGTATTTT	CASHPSMGPSNTDTQYF
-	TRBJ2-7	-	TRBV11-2	TGTGCCAGCAGCTTCGAGGGGGGGGGCTACGAGCAGTACTTC	CASSFEGGGYEQYF
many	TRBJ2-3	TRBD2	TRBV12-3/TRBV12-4	TGTGCCAGCAGTTTAGTGCTAGCGGGGGAGGCAGATACGCAGTATTTT	CASSLVLAGEADTQYF
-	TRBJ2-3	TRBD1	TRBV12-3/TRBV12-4	TGTGCCAGCAGTTCGGACAGGATCACAGATACGCAGTATTTT	CASSSDRITDTQYF
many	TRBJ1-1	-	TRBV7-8	TGTGCCAGCAGCTTAGTAAACAGGGAATCTGAAGCTTTCTTT	CASSLVNRESEAFF
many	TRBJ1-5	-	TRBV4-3	TGCGCCAGCAGCCAAGAGGGGGGAGGGCAGCCCCAGCATTTT	CASSQEGGGQPQHF
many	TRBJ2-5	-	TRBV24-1	TGTGCCACCAGTTACTGGGGGGACCAAGAGACCCAGTACTTC	CATSYWGDQETQYF
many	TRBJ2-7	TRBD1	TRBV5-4	TGTGCCAGCAGCGCCTACAGGGGTAGCTCCTACGAGCAGTACTTC	CASSAYRGSSYEQYF
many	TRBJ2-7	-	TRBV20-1	TGCAGTGCTAGACAGGACAGCTACGAGCAGTACTTC	CSARQDSYEQYF
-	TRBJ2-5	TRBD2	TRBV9	TGTGCCAGCAGCGTAGCGGGGGGTTGGCAAGAGACCCAGTACTTC	CASSVAGGWQETQYF
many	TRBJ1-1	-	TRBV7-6	TGTGCCAGCAGCTCTCTCGGGGTCCACACTGAAGCTTTCTTT	CASSSLGVHTEAFF
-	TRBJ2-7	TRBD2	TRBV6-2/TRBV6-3	TGTGCCAGCGGTCATTTAGCGGGAGAAAGCGAGCAGTACTTC	CASGHLAGESEQYF
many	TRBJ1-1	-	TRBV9	TGTGCCAGCAGCCCTGACGGGCCGAACACTGAAGCTTTCTTT	CASSPDGPNTEAFF
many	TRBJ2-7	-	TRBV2	TGTGCCAGCAGTGTTTTACGGACGCCCCTCGAGCAGTACTTC	CASSVLRTPLEQYF
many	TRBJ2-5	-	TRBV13	TGTGCCAGCAGCTCCCCAAGCCAGGGTACCCAGGAGGCCCAGTACTTC	CASSSPSQGTQEAQYF
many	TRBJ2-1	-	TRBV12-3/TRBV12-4	TGTGCCAGCAGTTTGTCGGCGTCCTCCTACAATGAGCAGTTCTTC	CASSLSASSYNEQFF
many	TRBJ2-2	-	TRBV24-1	TGTGCCACCAGTGCCCGCGGGGAGCTGTTTTTT	CATSARGELFF
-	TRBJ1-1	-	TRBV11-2	TGTGCCAGCAGCCTCAACTTGGGACACACTGAAGCTTTCTTT	CASSLNLGHTEAFF
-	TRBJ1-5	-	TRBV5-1	TGCGCCACCGGTGGCAGCTATAGCGATCAGCCCCAGCATTTT	CATGGSYSDQPQHF
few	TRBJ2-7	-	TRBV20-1	TGCAGTGCTAACTGGTTCTACGAGCAGTACTTC	CSANWFYEQYF
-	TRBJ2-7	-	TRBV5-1	TGCGCCAGCACCATATTTACAGGGTACGAGCAGTACTTC	CASTIFTGYEQYF
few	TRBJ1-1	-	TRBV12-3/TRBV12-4	TGTGCCAGCATGGAGGGTCTAACTGAAGCTTTCTTT	CASMEGLTEAFF
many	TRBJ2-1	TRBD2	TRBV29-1	TGCAGCGTTGAAGATCGACTAGCGGGAGGCCTCGACAGGAATGAGCAGTTCTTC	CSVEDRLAGGLDRNEQFF
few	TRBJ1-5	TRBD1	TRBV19	TGTGCCAGTAGTGAAGACAGGGCAAGCAATCAGCCCCAGCATTTT	CASSEDRASNQPQHF
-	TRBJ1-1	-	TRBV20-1	TGCAGTGCTTCCCGGGGGGGCAGGGGCGAAAACATTGAAGCTTTCTTT	CSASRGGRGENIEAFF
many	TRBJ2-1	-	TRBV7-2	TGTGCCAGCAGACCATGGGACTTCAATGAGCAGTTCTTC	CASRPWDFNEQFF
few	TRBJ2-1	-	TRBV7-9	TGTGCCAGCAGCTTAGGAGGGAGTGGGTATGAGCAGTTCTTC	CASSLGGSGYEQFF
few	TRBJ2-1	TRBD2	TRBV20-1	TGCAGTGCTAGAGGCGGGAGGACAAACAATGAGCAGTTCTTC	CSARGGRTNNEQFF
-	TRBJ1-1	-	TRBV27	TGTGCCAGCAGTAGAACCAGGGGTCTGCTCACTGAAGCTTTCTTT	CASSRTRGLLTEAFF
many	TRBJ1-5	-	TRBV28	TGTGCCAGCAGTTTATGGGACAGCCACGGGAGCAATCAGCCCCAGCATTTT	CASSLWDSHGSNQPQHF
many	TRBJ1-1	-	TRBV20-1	TGCAGTGCTAGAGTTAAGGGGCCCGGTCCGATTGAAGCTTTCTTT	CSARVKGPGPIEAFF
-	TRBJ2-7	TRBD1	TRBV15	TGTGCCACCAGCAACAGGGGCGCGACCTACGGGCAGTACTTC	CATSNRGATYGQYF
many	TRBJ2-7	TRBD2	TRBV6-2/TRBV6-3	TGTGCCAGCAGTTACGGGACTAGCGGGAGTCGGATGCACTTC	CASSYGTSGSRMHF
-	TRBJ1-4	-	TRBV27	TGTGCCAGCAGTCCCCAACTGGCAGGGACGGGTGAAAAACTGTTTTTT	CASSPQLAGTGEKLFF
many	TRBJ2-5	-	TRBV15	TGTGCCACCAGCAGAGAACGAACCGCGTACCAAGAGACCCAGTACTTC	CATSRERTAYQETQYF
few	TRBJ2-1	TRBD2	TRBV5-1	TGCGCCAGCAGCTTGTGGTCGGGAGGAATGTACAATGAGCAGTTCTTC	CASSLWSGGMYNEQFF
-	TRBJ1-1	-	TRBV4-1	TGCGCCAGCAGCCCAGGGGATCTCGCTGAAGCTTTCTTT	CASSPGDLAEAFF
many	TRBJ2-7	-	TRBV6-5	TGTGCCAGCAGCACCTCAGTGACCCGCTCCTACGAGCAGTACTTC	CASSTSVTRSYEQYF
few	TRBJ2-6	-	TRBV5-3	TGTGCCAGCAGCTGGATGCCGGGGTTCTCTGGGGCCAACGTCCTGACTTTC	CASSWMPGFSGANVLTF
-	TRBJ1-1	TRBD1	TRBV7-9	TGTGCCAGCAGCCGGACAGGGGTCACTGAAGCTTTCTTT	CASSRTGVTEAFF
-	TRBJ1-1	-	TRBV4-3	TGCGCCAGCAGCCAAGATGGGGTCAGGGGGAACACTGAAGCTTTCTTT	CASSQDGVRGNTEAFF
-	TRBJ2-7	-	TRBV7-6	TGTGCCAGCAGCTTAGTCGAAGGGGGGTACGGGCAGTACTTC	CASSLVEGGYGQYF